This record covers a single T cell receptor (beta chain). Its antigen remains unknown. The sample is drawn from a study of OX40 agonist ivuxolimab in advanced cancers. Study at large: Antecedent anti-PD-1, anti-PD-L1 or anti-CTLA-4 therapy was permissible, with roughly 40% having received some. Notes on the study in general: In general, CD8+ T cells held more expanded clones than CD4+ did, on average.

Data came from immunoSEQ multiplex PCR; TCRdb stores just in-frame clones and leaves some out. The table records around 62,000 clones, approximately 80% of them present only once. The starting material was CD4+ or CD8+ T cells sorted from blood, obtained in a trial of the OX40 agonist ivuxolimab. The receptor's source is an adult with an advanced solid tumor such as melanoma, head and neck, liver or kidney cancer.

The CDR3 DNA reads as TGTGCTAGTAGCTCAGACGGGGAGACCCAGTACTTC. Protein: CASSSDGETQYF. The V call is TRBV12-5, the J call TRBJ2-5; the D is unclear. Trimming cost V 8 bases and J 5 bases, with 12 bases left between them. The V gene's germline CDR1 is LGHNT and CDR2 FRNRAP. The CDR3 extends over 12 amino acids. Together with reference TRBV12-5 and TRBJ2-5, the CDR3 gives the full variable domain: DARVTQTPRHKVTEMGQEVTMRCQPILGHNTVFWYRQTMMQGLELLAYFRNRAPLDDSGMPKDRFSAEMPDATLATLKIQPSEPRDSAVYFCASSSDGETQYFGPGTRLLVL.